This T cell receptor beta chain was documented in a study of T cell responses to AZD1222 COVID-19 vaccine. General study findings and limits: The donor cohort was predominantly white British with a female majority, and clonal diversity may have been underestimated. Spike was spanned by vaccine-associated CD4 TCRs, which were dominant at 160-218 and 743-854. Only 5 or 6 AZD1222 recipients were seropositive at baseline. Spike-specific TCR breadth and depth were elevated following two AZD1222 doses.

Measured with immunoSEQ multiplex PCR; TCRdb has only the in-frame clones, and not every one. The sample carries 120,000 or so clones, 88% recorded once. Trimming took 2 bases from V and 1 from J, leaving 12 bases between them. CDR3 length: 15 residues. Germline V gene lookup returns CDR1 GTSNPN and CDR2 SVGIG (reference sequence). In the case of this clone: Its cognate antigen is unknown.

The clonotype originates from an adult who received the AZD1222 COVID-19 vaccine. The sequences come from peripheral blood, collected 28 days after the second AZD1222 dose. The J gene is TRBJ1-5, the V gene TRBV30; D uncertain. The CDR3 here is CAWSSDSRSNQPQHF. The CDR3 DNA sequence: TGTGCCTGGAGTAGTGACTCAAGGAGCAATCAGCCCCAGCATTTT.